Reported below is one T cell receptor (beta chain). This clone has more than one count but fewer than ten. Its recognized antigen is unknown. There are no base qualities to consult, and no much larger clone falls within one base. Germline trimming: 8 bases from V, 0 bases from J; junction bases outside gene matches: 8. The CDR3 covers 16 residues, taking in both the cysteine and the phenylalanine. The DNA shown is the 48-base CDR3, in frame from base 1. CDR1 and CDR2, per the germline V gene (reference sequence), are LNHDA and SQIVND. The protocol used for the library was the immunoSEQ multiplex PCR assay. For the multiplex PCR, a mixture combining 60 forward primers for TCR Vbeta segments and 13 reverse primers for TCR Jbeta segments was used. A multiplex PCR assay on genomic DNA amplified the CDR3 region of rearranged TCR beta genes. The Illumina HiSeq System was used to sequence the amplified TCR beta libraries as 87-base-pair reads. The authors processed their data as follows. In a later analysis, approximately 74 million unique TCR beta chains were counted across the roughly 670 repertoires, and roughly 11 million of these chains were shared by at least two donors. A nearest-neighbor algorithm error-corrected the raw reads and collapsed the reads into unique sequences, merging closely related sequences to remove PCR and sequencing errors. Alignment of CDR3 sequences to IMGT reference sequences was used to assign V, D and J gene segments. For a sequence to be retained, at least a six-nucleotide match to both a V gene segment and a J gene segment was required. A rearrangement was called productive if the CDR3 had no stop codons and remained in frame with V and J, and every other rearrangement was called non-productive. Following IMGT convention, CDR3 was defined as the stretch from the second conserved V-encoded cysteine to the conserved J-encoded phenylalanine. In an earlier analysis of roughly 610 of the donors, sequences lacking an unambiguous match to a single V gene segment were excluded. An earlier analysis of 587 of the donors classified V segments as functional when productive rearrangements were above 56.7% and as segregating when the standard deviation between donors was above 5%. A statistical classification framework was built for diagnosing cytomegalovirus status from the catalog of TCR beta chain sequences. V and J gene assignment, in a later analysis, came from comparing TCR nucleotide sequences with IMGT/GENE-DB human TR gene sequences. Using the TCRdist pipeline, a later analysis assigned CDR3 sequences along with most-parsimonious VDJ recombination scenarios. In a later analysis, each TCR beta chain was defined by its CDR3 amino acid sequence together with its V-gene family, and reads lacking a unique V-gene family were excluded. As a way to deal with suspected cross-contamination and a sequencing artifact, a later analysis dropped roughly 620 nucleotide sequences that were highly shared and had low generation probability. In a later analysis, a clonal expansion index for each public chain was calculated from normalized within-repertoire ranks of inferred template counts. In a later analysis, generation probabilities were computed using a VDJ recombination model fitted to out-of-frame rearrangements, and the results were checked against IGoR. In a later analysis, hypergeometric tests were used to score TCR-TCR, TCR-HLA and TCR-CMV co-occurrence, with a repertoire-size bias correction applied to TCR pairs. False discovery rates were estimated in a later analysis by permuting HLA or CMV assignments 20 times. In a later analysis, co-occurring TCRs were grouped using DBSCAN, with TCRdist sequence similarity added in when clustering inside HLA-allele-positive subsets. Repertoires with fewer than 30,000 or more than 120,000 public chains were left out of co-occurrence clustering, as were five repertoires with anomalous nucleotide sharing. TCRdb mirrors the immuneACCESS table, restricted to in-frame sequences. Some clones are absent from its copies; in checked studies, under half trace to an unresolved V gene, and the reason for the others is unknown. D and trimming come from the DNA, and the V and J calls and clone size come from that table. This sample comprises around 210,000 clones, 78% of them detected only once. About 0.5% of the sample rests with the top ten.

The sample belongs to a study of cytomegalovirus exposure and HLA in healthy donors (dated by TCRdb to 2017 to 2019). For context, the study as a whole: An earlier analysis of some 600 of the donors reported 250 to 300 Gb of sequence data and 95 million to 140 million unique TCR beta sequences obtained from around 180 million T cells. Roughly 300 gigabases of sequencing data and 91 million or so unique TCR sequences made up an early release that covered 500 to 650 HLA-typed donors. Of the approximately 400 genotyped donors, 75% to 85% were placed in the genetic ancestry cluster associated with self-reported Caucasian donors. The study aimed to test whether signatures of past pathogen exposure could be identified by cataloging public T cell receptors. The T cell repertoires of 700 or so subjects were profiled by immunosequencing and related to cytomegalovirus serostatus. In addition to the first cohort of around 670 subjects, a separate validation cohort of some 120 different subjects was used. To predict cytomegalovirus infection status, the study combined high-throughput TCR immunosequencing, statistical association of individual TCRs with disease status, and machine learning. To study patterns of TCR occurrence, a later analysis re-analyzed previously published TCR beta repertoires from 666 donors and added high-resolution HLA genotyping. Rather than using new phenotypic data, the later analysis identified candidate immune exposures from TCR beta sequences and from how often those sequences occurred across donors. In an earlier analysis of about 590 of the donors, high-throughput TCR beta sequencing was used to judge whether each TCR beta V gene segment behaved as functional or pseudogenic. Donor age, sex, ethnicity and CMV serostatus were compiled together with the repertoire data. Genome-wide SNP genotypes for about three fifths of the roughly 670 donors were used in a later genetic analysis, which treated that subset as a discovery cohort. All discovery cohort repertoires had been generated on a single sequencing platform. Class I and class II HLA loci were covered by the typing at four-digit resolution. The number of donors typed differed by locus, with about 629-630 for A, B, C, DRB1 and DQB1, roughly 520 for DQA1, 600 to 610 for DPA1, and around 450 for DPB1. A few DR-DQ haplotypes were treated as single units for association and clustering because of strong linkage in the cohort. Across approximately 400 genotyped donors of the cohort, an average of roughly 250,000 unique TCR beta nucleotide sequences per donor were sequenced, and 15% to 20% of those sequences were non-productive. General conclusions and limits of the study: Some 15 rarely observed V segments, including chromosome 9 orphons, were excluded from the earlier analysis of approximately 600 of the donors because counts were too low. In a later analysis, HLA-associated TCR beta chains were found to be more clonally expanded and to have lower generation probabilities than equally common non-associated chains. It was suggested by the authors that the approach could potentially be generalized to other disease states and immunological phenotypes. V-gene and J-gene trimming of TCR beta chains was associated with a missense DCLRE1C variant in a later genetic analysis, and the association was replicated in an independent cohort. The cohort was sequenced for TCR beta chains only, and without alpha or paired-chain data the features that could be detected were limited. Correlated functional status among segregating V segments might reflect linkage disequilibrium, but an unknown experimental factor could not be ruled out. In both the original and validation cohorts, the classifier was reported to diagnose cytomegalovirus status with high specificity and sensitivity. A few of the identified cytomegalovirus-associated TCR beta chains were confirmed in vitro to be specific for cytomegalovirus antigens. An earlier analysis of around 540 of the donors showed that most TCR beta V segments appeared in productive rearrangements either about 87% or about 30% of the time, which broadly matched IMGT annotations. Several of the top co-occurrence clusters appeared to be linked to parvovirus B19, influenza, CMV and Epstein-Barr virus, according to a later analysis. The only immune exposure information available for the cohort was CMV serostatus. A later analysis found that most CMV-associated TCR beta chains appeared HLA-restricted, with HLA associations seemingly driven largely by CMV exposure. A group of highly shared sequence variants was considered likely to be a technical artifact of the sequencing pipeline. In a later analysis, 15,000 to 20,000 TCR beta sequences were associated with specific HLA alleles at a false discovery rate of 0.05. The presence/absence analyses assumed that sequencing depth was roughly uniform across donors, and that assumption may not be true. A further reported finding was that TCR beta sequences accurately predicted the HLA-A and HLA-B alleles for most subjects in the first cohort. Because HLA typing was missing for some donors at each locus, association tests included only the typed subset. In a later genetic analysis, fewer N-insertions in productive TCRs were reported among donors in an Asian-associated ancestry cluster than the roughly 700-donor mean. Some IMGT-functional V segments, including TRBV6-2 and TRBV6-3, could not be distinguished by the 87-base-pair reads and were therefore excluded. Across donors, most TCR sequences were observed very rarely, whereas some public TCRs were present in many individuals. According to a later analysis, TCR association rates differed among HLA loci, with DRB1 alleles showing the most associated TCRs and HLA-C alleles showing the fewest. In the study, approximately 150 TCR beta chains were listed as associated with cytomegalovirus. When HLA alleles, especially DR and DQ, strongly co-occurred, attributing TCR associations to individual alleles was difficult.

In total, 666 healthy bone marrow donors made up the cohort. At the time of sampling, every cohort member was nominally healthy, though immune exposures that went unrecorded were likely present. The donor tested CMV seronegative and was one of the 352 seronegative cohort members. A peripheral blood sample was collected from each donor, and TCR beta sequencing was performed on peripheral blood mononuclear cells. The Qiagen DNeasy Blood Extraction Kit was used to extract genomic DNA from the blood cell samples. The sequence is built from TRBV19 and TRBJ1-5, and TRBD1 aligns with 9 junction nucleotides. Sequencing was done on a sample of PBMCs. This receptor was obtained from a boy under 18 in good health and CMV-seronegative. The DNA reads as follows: TGTGCCAGTCTAGGACAGGGGTGTTGTAGCAATCAGCCCCAGCATTTT. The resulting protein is CASLGQGCCSNQPQHF.